The next 27 T cell receptor beta chains were all read from a single sample in a study of cytomegalovirus exposure and HLA in healthy donors. Researchers ran the PCR with 60 Vbeta and 13 Jbeta primers. Assay: immunoSEQ multiplex PCR; the TCRdb copy retains only in-frame clones and omits some. This sample has some 150,000 clones, with more than 75% found just once. Source material: PBMCs. Receptor source: a male donor in good health and CMV-seronegative.

The V gene is TRBV6-5, the J gene TRBJ2-5; 7 bases agree with TRBD2. CDR3 length: 14 residues. Trimming removed 5 bases from V and 5 bases from J; junction bases left unmatched: 8. Germline V gives CDR1 MNHEY, CDR2 SVGAGI. As DNA, the CDR3 is TGTGCCAGCAGTGCCGCACTAGCGATGGAGACCCAGTACTTC. Amino acid sequence: CASSAALAMETQYF.

This sequence joins TRBV20-1 and TRBJ1-1, with no clear D. V lost 0 bases and J 12 bases, leaving 11 bases between the germline ends. The CDR3 extends over 11 amino acids. CDR1 DFQATT and CDR2 SNEGSKA come from the germline V gene (reference sequence). The CDR3 bases are TGCAGTGCTAGAGACGCTCCCGGTACTTTCTTT. It translates to CSARDAPGTFF.

The chain joins TRBV9 to TRBJ1-5, with 7 bases fitting TRBD1. Germline V gene lookup returns CDR1 SGDLS and CDR2 YYNGEE. The CDR3 covers 15 residues. Losses at the gene ends were 0 bases for V and 4 bases for J; bases not matched to a gene: 4. Written as DNA, the CDR3 is TGTGCCAGCAGCGTAGACGGGACAGCGAATCAGCCCCAGCATTTT. Translated: CASSVDGTANQPQHF.

The chain joins TRBV9 to TRBJ2-2, with 9 positions matching TRBD1. The V and J ends lost 0 bases and 5 bases, in that order; junction bases with no gene match: 2. The CDR3 totals 15 residues. Germline V gene data show CDR1 as SGDLS and CDR2 as YYNGEE. The DNA for the CDR3 is TGTGCCAGCAGCGTAGGACAGGGGGGGACCGGGGAGCTGTTTTTT. Residues: CASSVGQGGTGELFF.

V and J are TRBV27 and TRBJ1-6; TRBD1 is a possible D gene (5 bases). Trimming removed 3 bases at V and 9 bases at J, with 12 bases between. This CDR3 contains 14 residues. Per the germline V gene, CDR1 is MNHEY and CDR2 is SMNVEV (reference sequence). Written as DNA, the CDR3 is TGTGCCAGCAGTTTTGCGACAGAATCTTCACCCCTCCACTTT. This codes for CASSFATESSPLHF.

The chain is built from TRBV4-1 and TRBJ2-7; D is unclear. Germline V gene data show CDR1 as MGHRA and CDR2 as YSYEKL. V was clipped by 6 bases and J by 7 bases, with 16 bases between them. CDR3 length: 13 amino acids. CDR3 DNA: TGCGCCAGCAGTCGGATCCTTACGAGGGAGCAGTACTTC. Encoded protein: CASSRILTREQYF.

This clone was detected only once. As DNA, the CDR3 is TGTGCCCGGGGTGGTAACGGGGAGCTGTTTTTT. It codes for CARGGNGELFF. The V gene is TRBV30, the J gene TRBJ2-2; a possible D gene is TRBD2 (5 bases). The germline V gene has CDR1 GTSNPN and CDR2 SVGIG (reference sequence). This CDR3 comprises 11 residues. V was shortened by 8 bases and J by 7 bases, with 11 bases between the two germline ends.

This clone showed up just once. J is TRBJ2-7 and V is TRBV13; 9 bases agree with TRBD1. Germline lookup yields CDR1 PRHDT and CDR2 FYEKMQ (reference sequence). V lost 5 bases, J lost 3 bases, and 8 bases stayed unmatched. The CDR3 is 15 residues long. Here the CDR3 DNA reads TGTGCCAGCAGCGGGAAGGGACAGGGATACTACGAGCAGTACTTC. Its protein product is CASSGKGQGYYEQYF.

The chain employs TRBV4-2 and TRBJ2-1; D possibly corresponds to TRBD1 (5 bases). Deletions cut 2 bases from V and 15 bases from J, with 20 bases between. The germline V gene encodes CDR1 LGHNA and CDR2 YNFKEQ. The CDR3 extends over 14 amino acids. Written as DNA, the CDR3 is TGTGCCAGCAGCCAAACCCGGACGGCCGGCCAGGGGTTCTTC. This gives the protein CASSQTRTAGQGFF.

The rearrangement uses TRBV9 and TRBJ2-3, with 9 bases aligning to TRBD2. Germline CDR1 is SGDLS and CDR2 is YYNGEE. J gave up 0 bases and V 1 base, and 12 bases lay outside the gene matches. This CDR3 has 19 residues. The CDR3 loop reads CASSVKGSGGNPSTDTQYF. The DNA of the CDR3 is TGTGCCAGCAGCGTAAAGGGAAGCGGGGGGAACCCTAGCACAGATACGCAGTATTTT. Looking up the rest from reference TRBV9 and TRBJ2-3 gives the full variable domain: DSGVTQTPKHLITATGQRVTLRCSPRSGDLSVYWYQQSLDQGLQFLIQYYNGEERAKGNILERFSAQQFPDLHSELNLSSLELGDSALYFCASSVKGSGGNPSTDTQYFGPGTRLTVL.

The chain joins TRBV18 to TRBJ1-5; no clear D gene. This CDR3 comprises 13 residues. Germline CDR1 is KGHSH and CDR2 is LQKENI. V lost 3 bases and J lost 4, with 7 bases in between. CDR3 DNA sequence: TGTGCCAGCTCACCGGGCGGGAATCAGCCCCAGCATTTT. Protein: CASSPGGNQPQHF.

The rearrangement uses TRBV10-3 and TRBJ1-3, with D perhaps matching TRBD1 (6 bases). This CDR3 has 14 amino acids. Germline CDR1 ENHRY, CDR2 SYGVKD. Trimming took off 11 bases at V and 0 bases at J, with 14 bases between the two ends. CDR3 DNA: TGTGCCGCTGGGGGCAGTCTCTCTGGAAACACCATATATTTT. Encoded protein: CAAGGSLSGNTIYF.

The CDR3 loop is CSARHTDTQYF. The CDR3 DNA sequence: TGCAGTGCTAGACACACAGATACGCAGTATTTT. The V call is TRBV20-1, the J call TRBJ2-3; D is undetermined. Germline V gives CDR1 DFQATT, CDR2 SNEGSKA (reference sequence). The CDR3 is 11 amino acids. The V and J ends lost 2 bases and 2 bases respectively, with 2 bases between them.

The rearrangement uses TRBV18 and TRBJ1-2; TRBD1 aligns across 9 bases. CDR1 KGHSH and CDR2 LQKENI come from the germline V gene. V lost 2 bases and J lost 4; bases outside the gene matches: 2. The CDR3 loop spans 14 amino acids. CDR3 sequence (DNA): TGTGCCAGCTCACCAGGACAGGGGCTCTATGGCTACACCTTC. It specifies CASSPGQGLYGYTF.

This clone has a handful of counts. V is TRBV10-2 and J is TRBJ2-7, with 8 bases matching TRBD1. This CDR3 region has 15 residues. CDR1 is WSHSY, CDR2 SAAADI, per germline. V was pared by 3 bases and J by 1 base, with 5 bases of the junction left unmatched. The CDR3 protein is CASSDPGQASYEQYF. CDR3 in DNA: TGCGCCAGCAGTGACCCGGGACAGGCTTCCTACGAGCAGTACTTC.

The chain recombines TRBV29-1 with TRBJ2-6; D might be TRBD1 (5 bases). Germline V gene lookup returns CDR1 SQVTM and CDR2 ANQGSEA. V was trimmed by 6 bases and J by 2 bases, leaving 11 bases between them. The CDR3 length is 14 residues. Here the CDR3 DNA reads TGCAGCGTCATAACCAGGGCTGGGGCCAACGTCCTGACTTTC. Its translation: CSVITRAGANVLTF.

The rearrangement uses TRBV7-9 and TRBJ2-7; D may be TRBD2 (5 bases). Between the trimmed V and J ends, which lost 3 bases and 0 bases, there was a span of 9 bases. The germline gives CDR1 SEHNR, CDR2 FQNEAQ (reference sequence). The CDR3 spans 14 residues. CDR3: CASSFYGDSYEQYF. The CDR3 coding sequence is TGTGCCAGCAGCTTCTACGGGGACTCCTACGAGCAGTACTTC.

The CDR3 bases are TGTGCCAGCAGCTTAGGTGGGACAGGGGCCAACGTCCTGACTTTC. Translating gives CASSLGGTGANVLTF. The chain combines TRBV13 with TRBJ2-6; D perhaps matches TRBD1 (6 bases). Germline V lookup: CDR1 PRHDT, CDR2 FYEKMQ (reference sequence). This CDR3 is 15 amino acids long. Trimming left V 0 bases short and J 4 bases short, with 7 bases between.

The chain recombines TRBV9 with TRBJ1-6; tentative D call: TRBD1 (5 bases). This CDR3 is built from 14 residues. Between the trimmed V and J ends, which lost 4 bases and 4 bases, there was a span of 9 bases. Germline V gene lookup returns CDR1 SGDLS and CDR2 YYNGEE. CDR3 sequence reads: CASSPRQYNSPLHF. DNA of the CDR3: TGTGCCAGCAGCCCCCGACAGTATAATTCACCCCTCCACTTT.

CDR3 nucleotides: TGTGCCAGCAGCTTGGGACTAGCGGTAAACACCGGGGAGCTGTTTTTT. This gives the protein CASSLGLAVNTGELFF. The chain has TRBV5-4 and TRBJ2-2; the match to TRBD2 covers 9 bases. The CDR3 spans 16 residues. Germline V gene lookup returns CDR1 SGHNT and CDR2 YYREEE (reference sequence). V trimming: 0 bases; J trimming: 2 bases; junction bases outside the gene matches: 2.

The CDR3 nucleotides are TGTGCCAGCAGCTTGGCCCTTACTAGCGGGGACCCTACCTACGAGCAGTACTTC. Its protein is CASSLALTSGDPTYEQYF. The genes are TRBV5-4 and TRBJ2-7; 10 bases are shared with TRBD2. V lost 0 bases to trimming and J lost 2 bases; unmatched junction nucleotides: 11. The CDR3 runs to 18 residues. In germline, CDR1 is SGHNT, CDR2 YYREEE (reference sequence).

The chain joins TRBV6-1 to TRBJ2-3; 7 bases align to TRBD1. Trimming cost V 4 bases and J 0 bases; bases outside gene matches: 7. Germline loops: CDR1 MNHNS, CDR2 SASEGT. The CDR3 contains 16 residues. CDR3 amino acids: CASSGFPGQSTDTQYF. CDR3 coding DNA: TGTGCCAGCAGTGGGTTCCCGGGACAGAGCACAGATACGCAGTATTTT.

The CDR3 loop reads CASTRRGRTHEQYF. The CDR3 region has the DNA TGTGCCAGCACGAGGAGGGGGCGGACCCACGAGCAGTACTTC. The gene calls are TRBV7-2 and TRBJ2-7; D is possibly TRBD1 (7 bases). Trimming left V 7 bases short and J 5 bases short, with 18 bases between. CDR3 length: 14 residues. The germline V gene has CDR1 SGHTA and CDR2 FQGNSA. The entire variable domain, with the rest obtained from reference TRBV7-2 and TRBJ2-7, is as follows: GAGVSQSPSNKVTEKGKDVELRCDPISGHTALYWYRQSLGQGLEFLIYFQGNSAPDKSGLPSDRFSAERTGGSVSTLTIQRTQQEDSAVYLCASTRRGRTHEQYFGPGTRLTVT.

The rearrangement uses TRBV7-9 and TRBJ2-3; D possibly corresponds to TRBD2 (6 bases). Germline lookup yields CDR1 SEHNR and CDR2 FQNEAQ (reference sequence). Trimming left V 1 base short and J 4 bases short, with 15 bases between. The CDR3 consists of 16 residues. The CDR3 reads CASSLGPRGSADTQYF. The CDR3 DNA sequence: TGTGCCAGCAGCTTAGGACCACGGGGGAGTGCAGATACGCAGTATTTT.

V and J are TRBV10-2 and TRBJ1-4; 7 bases are a match to TRBD1. The germline V gene has CDR1 WSHSY and CDR2 SAAADI. This CDR3 spans 16 amino acids. Trimming at V came to 0 bases and at J to 8 bases, leaving 9 bases not matched to a gene. This chain's CDR3 is CASSESTAGGREKLFF. The CDR3 DNA reads as TGCGCCAGCAGTGAGTCGACAGCAGGGGGGAGAGAAAAACTGTTTTTT.

V is TRBV7-2 and J is TRBJ2-7, with 8 bases matching TRBD2. J lost 3 bases, V lost 5 bases, and 9 bases had no gene match. The CDR3 extends over 15 amino acids. The germline gives CDR1 SGHTA, CDR2 FQGNSA. The CDR3 DNA reads as TGTGCCAGCAGCCTGACCGGGACTAGTGTCTACGAGCAGTACTTC. It codes for CASSLTGTSVYEQYF.

This clone was recorded only once. This sequence joins TRBV5-1 and TRBJ2-7, with 10 bases fitting TRBD1. Germline CDR1 SGHRS, CDR2 YFSETQ. The CDR3 runs 16 residues. The ends lost 2 bases at V and 0 bases at J; junction bases unmatched: 5. CDR3 loop: CASSFVGQGISYEQYF. In DNA form, the CDR3 reads TGCGCCAGCAGCTTCGTGGGACAGGGGATCTCCTACGAGCAGTACTTC.